This TCR beta chain was found in a study of glioma-infiltrating T cells after dendritic cell vaccination. Input was approximately 2.2 ug genomic DNA, or all available if less. Only in-frame clones appear in the TCRdb table, and some are missing; sequencing was by immunoSEQ multiplex PCR. Here the sample spans around 97,000 clones, 80% to 90% being singletons. In germline, CDR1 is SGHKS, CDR2 YYEKEE (reference sequence). The CDR3 length is 14 residues. V lost 2 bases to trimming and J lost 3 bases, with 9 bases between them. Before vaccination, two weeks after the third vaccination, and at progression, PBMC were collected.

This sequence originates from a human donor with glioblastoma. The sample here was blood, taken before dendritic cell vaccination. V and J are TRBV5-5 and TRBJ1-5, with TRBD1 as a possible D gene (5 bases). CDR3 sequence reads: CASSLYRNNQPQHF. CDR3 in DNA: TGTGCCAGCAGCTTATACAGGAACAATCAGCCCCAGCATTTT.